Each of the 2 T cell receptor beta chains below was sequenced from the same sample in a study. The sorted Tregs were CD4+CD25+CD127-/low cells. TCRdb passed the 5' RACE reads through MiXCR, listing each CDR3 protein once. The profile shows 9,500 to 15,000 distinct CDR3 sequences, roughly 47% of them singletons. Sequencing input: tumor-infiltrating Tregs sorted from the breast tumor. All receptors derive from a female donor with breast cancer.

The CDR3 protein is CASSYSMPPIQYF. In nucleotides, the CDR3 is TGTGCCAGCAGTTACTCTATGCCGCCAATTCAGTACTTC. The chain joins TRBV6-2 or TRBV6-3 to TRBJ2-4; D unclear. This CDR3 spans 13 amino acids. Trimming took off 0 bases at V and 10 bases at J, with 10 bases between the two ends. Germline V gene lookup returns CDR1 MNHEY and CDR2 SVGEGT.

This chain connects TRBV20-1 to TRBJ2-5; 7 bases fit TRBD1. The CDR3 is 13 residues long. The ends lost 5 bases at V and 5 bases at J; junction bases unmatched: 8. From germline, CDR1 is DFQATT and CDR2 SNEGSKA (reference sequence). The chain's CDR3 is CSAPTGSGETQYF. CDR3 DNA sequence: TGCAGTGCTCCGACAGGGTCGGGGGAGACCCAGTACTTC.